Presented here are 30 T cell receptor beta chains from one specimen sequenced in a study of cytomegalovirus exposure and HLA in healthy donors. The PCR contained 60 Vbeta and 13 Jbeta primers. Data came from immunoSEQ multiplex PCR; TCRdb stores just in-frame clones and leaves some out. The sample carries roughly 110,000 clones, over 65% recorded once. Sequencing was carried out using PBMCs. These receptor sequences come from a woman between 25 and 40 years old in good health and CMV-seropositive.

CDR3 sequence (DNA): TGTGCCAGCAGCTCCCGTGGGCTGATAAATGAAAAACTGTTTTTT. Translated, it gives CASSSRGLINEKLFF. The chain uses TRBV7-9 and TRBJ1-4; D gene uncertain. Germline loops: CDR1 SEHNR, CDR2 FQNEAQ (reference sequence). The CDR3 length is 15 residues. The V gene lost 4 bases and the J gene lost 5 bases, with 14 bases spanning the gap. Based on the CDR3 plus reference TRBV7-9 and TRBJ1-4, the full variable domain is DTGVSQNPRHKITKRGQNVTFRCDPISEHNRLYWYRQTLGQGPEFLTYFQNEAQLEKSRLLSDRFSAERPKGSFSTLEIQRTEQGDSAMYLCASSSRGLINEKLFFGSGTQLSVL.

There are a few counts of this clone. For the CDR3, the DNA is TGTGCCAGCAGTTTAATAGGGGGCAATAGCAATCAGCCCCAGCATTTT. Translating gives CASSLIGGNSNQPQHF. This sequence joins TRBV27 and TRBJ1-5, with 7 bases aligning to TRBD1. Looked up from germline, CDR1 is MNHEY and CDR2 is SMNVEV (reference sequence). The V and J ends lost 2 bases and 0 bases, in that order; junction bases with no gene match: 4. The CDR3 extends over 16 amino acids.

V gene TRBV19 combines with J gene TRBJ2-2; D is ambiguous. Germline values: CDR1 LNHDA, CDR2 SQIVND (reference sequence). There are 12 residues in the CDR3. V was shortened by 1 base and J by 7 bases, with 4 bases between the two germline ends. For the CDR3, the DNA is TGTGCCAGTAGTATAGGGCTCGGGGAGCTGTTTTTT. Its protein is CASSIGLGELFF.

The chain uses TRBV7-8 and TRBJ2-7, with unresolved D. The CDR3 runs 12 residues. Germline V gene sequence: CDR1 SGHVS, CDR2 FQNEAQ. Trimming pared 2 bases from V and 6 bases from J, leaving 8 bases between. The CDR3 DNA follows: TGTGCCAGCAGCTTATTCCCTAGCGAGCAGTACTTC. As protein: CASSLFPSEQYF.

The gene calls are TRBV1 and TRBJ2-3; the table's D call of TRBD2 was not tested on the DNA. TRBV1 is a listed pseudogene. The CDR3 covers 17 residues. CDR3 coding DNA: TGCACCAGCAGCCAAGATCCCAGCGGGAGGTCCACAGATACGCAGTATTTT. This codes for CTSSQDPSGRSTDTQYF.

The genes are TRBV19 and TRBJ2-3; 14 positions agree with TRBD2. Losses at the gene ends were 10 bases for V and 4 bases for J; bases not matched to a gene: 10. Germline assignment: CDR1 LNHDA and CDR2 SQIVND (reference sequence). The CDR3 is made up of 16 amino acids. This CDR3 is CATRPGTSGGADTQYF. The DNA of the CDR3 is TGTGCCACGCGACCAGGGACTAGCGGGGGTGCAGATACGCAGTATTTT.

This rearrangement joins TRBV9 to TRBJ2-5, with D possibly being TRBD2 (5 bases). The CDR3 is made up of 14 amino acids. V lost 0 bases, J lost 3 bases, and 9 bases lay in between. In germline, CDR1 is SGDLS, CDR2 YYNGEE. DNA for the CDR3: TGTGCCAGCAGCGTAGGAAGTAGCGAAGAGACCCAGTACTTC. Encoded protein: CASSVGSSEETQYF.

This chain joins TRBV27 and TRBJ1-1; D possibly corresponds to TRBD1 (5 bases). The germline V and J ends were trimmed by 2 bases and 7 bases, with 14 bases remaining between them. CDR3 length: 14 residues. Germline CDR1 and CDR2: MNHEY and SMNVEV (reference sequence). Here the CDR3 DNA reads TGTGCCAGCAGTTTAGAAGGGCGGGGGAATGAAGCTTTCTTT. It specifies CASSLEGRGNEAFF.

The chain couples TRBV19 to TRBJ1-5, with D possibly being TRBD1 (6 bases). Trimming took off 3 bases at V and 1 base at J, with 10 bases between the two ends. The CDR3 has 15 residues. CDR1 is LNHDA and CDR2 is SQIVND in the germline V gene (reference sequence). The CDR3 DNA reads TGTGCCAGTAGTATTAACAGGGCCAGCAATCAGCCCCAGCATTTT. Its translation is CASSINRASNQPQHF.

The chain recombines TRBV19 with TRBJ1-2; 7 bases map to TRBD1. The germline gives CDR1 LNHDA, CDR2 SQIVND (reference sequence). V was pared by 7 bases and J by 4 bases, with 6 bases of the junction left unmatched. The CDR3 is 13 amino acids. Written as DNA, the CDR3 is TGTGCCAGTACCACCGGGACAGCCTATGGCTACACCTTC. Translation: CASTTGTAYGYTF.

The chain combines TRBV11-3 with TRBJ2-1, with TRBD2 matching 8 bases. The V gene end was trimmed by 7 bases and the J gene end by 8 bases; junction bases not matched to a gene: 10. The CDR3 loop spans 14 amino acids. CDR1 SGHNT and CDR2 YENEEA come from the germline V gene. The CDR3 sequence is CASNYPGRGDEQFF. CDR3 nucleotide sequence: TGTGCCAGCAACTATCCCGGGAGGGGCGATGAGCAGTTCTTC.

The V gene is TRBV5-1, the J gene TRBJ1-3, with a weak D call TRBD1 (5 bases). With 2 bases removed from V and 0 bases from J, the gap between germline ends came to 27 bases. The CDR3 extends over 21 amino acids. The germline V gene has CDR1 SGHRS and CDR2 YFSETQ. The CDR3 region is CASSLKTLDTTKINSGNTIYF. As DNA, the CDR3 is TGCGCCAGCAGCTTAAAGACCTTGGACACTACGAAGATAAACTCTGGAAACACCATATATTTT.

This chain links TRBV27 with TRBJ2-3; D unresolved. In germline, CDR1 is MNHEY, CDR2 SMNVEV (reference sequence). V was cut by 5 bases and J by 2 bases, with 11 bases left in between. There are 14 residues in the CDR3. CDR3 amino acids: CASSVTVHTDTQYF. For the CDR3, the DNA is TGTGCCAGCAGTGTAACAGTACACACAGATACGCAGTATTTT.

The chain uses TRBV10-2 and TRBJ2-7; 7 bases are shared with TRBD2. CDR3 length: 13 residues. Trimming removed 2 bases from V and 6 bases from J; junction bases left unmatched: 4. Germline CDR1 reads WSHSY; CDR2 reads SAAADI. CDR3 loop: CASSENGGVEQYF. The CDR3 DNA follows: TGCGCCAGCAGTGAGAATGGGGGGGTCGAGCAGTACTTC.

This clone was recorded a few times. The gene calls are TRBV25-1 and TRBJ1-1; 7 nucleotides match TRBD1. This CDR3 has 13 amino acids. The ends lost 5 bases at V and 5 bases at J; junction bases unmatched: 5. Germline lookup yields CDR1 MGHDK and CDR2 SYGVNS. The CDR3 DNA follows: TGTGCCAGCAGTCAGGACAGGCGGACTGAAGCTTTCTTT. It specifies CASSQDRRTEAFF.

In regard to this clone: At one of its ends the junction is not consistent with the germline gene, which may arise from a read error. At the DNA level, this CDR3 is encoded by other sequences in the same sample as well. This chain links TRBV6-1 with TRBJ2-4; TRBD2 aligns across 12 bases. The CDR3 runs to 22 residues. CDR1 and CDR2 from the germline V gene are MNHNS and SASEGT. The CDR3 region has the DNA TGTGCTAGCAGTGAAGGTAGACTAGCGGGGGCCTCCTGGGAGGAGGCCAAAAACATTCAGTACTTC. Residues: CASSEGRLAGASWEEAKNIQYF.

This chain joins TRBV4-2 and TRBJ2-1; maybe TRBD2 (6 bases). The CDR3 has 16 residues. CDR1 is LGHNA and CDR2 is YNFKEQ in the germline V gene. V was shortened by 0 bases and J by 3 bases, with 12 bases between the two germline ends. CDR3 DNA: TGTGCCAGCAGCCAAGATAGGGACTCCTACTACAATGAGCAGTTCTTC. This sequence encodes CASSQDRDSYYNEQFF.

The genes are TRBV27 and TRBJ2-7; TRBD2 matches at 10 bases. Losses at the gene ends were 6 bases for V and 4 bases for J; bases not matched to a gene: 9. Per the germline V gene, CDR1 is MNHEY and CDR2 is SMNVEV (reference sequence). The CDR3 is 15 amino acids. CDR3: CASRQTGTSAYEQYF. DNA of the CDR3: TGTGCCAGCAGACAGACCGGGACTAGCGCATACGAGCAGTACTTC.

This chain joins TRBV5-1 and TRBJ2-3; D ambiguous. The CDR3 sequence is 15 residues long. V was shortened by 3 bases and J by 0 bases, with 11 bases between the two germline ends. Germline V lookup: CDR1 SGHRS, CDR2 YFSETQ. The CDR3 is CASSSRLPSTDTQYF. The CDR3 nucleotides are TGCGCCAGCAGCTCAAGACTCCCCAGCACAGATACGCAGTATTTT.

The chain carries TRBV27 and TRBJ1-3, with unresolved D. V was pared by 5 bases and J by 0 bases, with 8 bases between. This CDR3 has 14 residues. From germline, CDR1 is MNHEY and CDR2 SMNVEV (reference sequence). This CDR3 is CASSRQHSGNTIYF. CDR3 in DNA: TGTGCCAGCAGTAGACAACACTCTGGAAACACCATATATTTT.

This chain connects TRBV5-1 to TRBJ1-3, with 9 bases aligning to TRBD1. The germline V gene encodes CDR1 SGHRS and CDR2 YFSETQ. This CDR3 comprises 17 residues. V was clipped by 5 bases and J by 0 bases; unmatched bases: 9. Here the CDR3 reads CASSRDRDAYSGNTIYF. CDR3 sequence (DNA): TGCGCCAGCAGTCGGGACAGGGATGCCTACTCTGGAAACACCATATATTTT.

The genes are TRBV11-3 and TRBJ2-2, with a weak D call TRBD1 (6 bases). Germline lookup yields CDR1 SGHNT and CDR2 YENEEA. The V gene lost 8 bases and the J gene lost 4 bases, with 8 bases spanning the gap. This CDR3 spans 12 amino acids. The CDR3 loop is CASVRGTGELFF. In DNA, the CDR3 is TGTGCCAGCGTCAGGGGCACCGGGGAGCTGTTTTTT.

V and J are TRBV7-9 and TRBJ2-1; tentative D call: TRBD2 (5 bases). CDR1 and CDR2 from the germline V gene are SEHNR and FQNEAQ (reference sequence). CDR3 length equals 15 residues. Deletions cut 0 bases from V and 7 bases from J, with 13 bases between. Written as DNA, the CDR3 is TGTGCCAGCAGCTTAGCGGACTCGTCCTGGAATGAGCAGTTCTTC. Its translation: CASSLADSSWNEQFF.

DNA of the CDR3: TGTGCCAGCAAGGGGGGGACTGAAGCTTTCTTT. This codes for CASKGGTEAFF. The chain combines TRBV7-9 with TRBJ1-1, with D maybe TRBD1 (6 bases). The ends were cut back, 7 bases at V and 5 bases at J, with 8 bases in the middle. Germline V gene lookup returns CDR1 SEHNR and CDR2 FQNEAQ (reference sequence). The CDR3 is 11 residues long.

This chain joins TRBV10-3 and TRBJ2-7; D unclear. The V gene lost 3 bases and the J gene lost 3 bases, with 15 bases spanning the gap. CDR1 and CDR2 (germline): ENHRY, SYGVKD. There are 15 residues in the CDR3. CDR3 coding DNA: TGTGCCATCAGTGAAGAGGCTCTTCTGGGCTACGAGCAGTACTTC. As protein: CAISEEALLGYEQYF.

The chain recombines TRBV11-2 with TRBJ2-5, with TRBD2 as a possible D gene (6 bases). The ends were cut back, 2 bases at V and 5 bases at J, with 9 bases in the middle. The CDR3 has 13 residues. Germline CDR1 is SGHAT and CDR2 is FQNNGV. The CDR3 DNA sequence: TGTGCCAGCAGCTTATGGGAGGCGGAGACCCAGTACTTC. Its translation: CASSLWEAETQYF. Complete variable domain (other parts from reference TRBV11-2 and TRBJ2-5): EAGVAQSPRYKIIEKRQSVAFWCNPISGHATLYWYQQILGQGPKLLIQFQNNGVVDDSQLPKDRFSAERLKGVDSTLKIQPAKLEDSAVYLCASSLWEAETQYFGPGTRLLVL.

The CDR3 region has the DNA TGTGCCAGCAGCGTCGAGAGTACCATCACAGATACGCAGTATTTT. The encoded protein is CASSVESTITDTQYF. The chain recombines TRBV9 with TRBJ2-3; no reliable D call. Germline V gene lookup returns CDR1 SGDLS and CDR2 YYNGEE. The V end was cut by 2 bases, the J end by 2 bases, with 12 bases between. The CDR3 is 15 residues long.

The chain employs TRBV10-3 and TRBJ2-2, with D possibly matching TRBD2 (5 bases). The CDR3 spans 14 residues. The ends were cut back, 9 bases at V and 6 bases at J, with 17 bases in the middle. Germline loops: CDR1 ENHRY, CDR2 SYGVKD. CDR3 nucleotide sequence: TGTGCCATGGGAGAAGCCGCGGTGGCCGGGGAGCTGTTTTTT. Protein product: CAMGEAAVAGELFF.

The V call is TRBV5-8, the J call TRBJ1-1; tentatively, D is TRBD1 (5 bases). CDR3 length: 13 residues. Trimming stripped 5 bases from V and 2 bases from J, with 10 bases between. CDR1 is SGHTS and CDR2 is YDEGEE in the germline V gene. The CDR3 nucleotides read TGTGCCAGCAGAAAGACAGTTAACACTGAAGCTTTCTTT. Its protein product is CASRKTVNTEAFF.

The V and J genes are TRBV6-5 and TRBJ1-2, with a tentative D call TRBD1 (6 bases). V lost 6 bases to trimming and J lost 4 bases, with 18 bases between them. Per the germline V gene, CDR1 is MNHEY and CDR2 is SVGAGI. The CDR3 is 15 residues long. For the CDR3, the DNA is TGTGCCAGCAGCCAACTCCTGGGGGCGATCTATGGCTACACCTTC. This encodes CASSQLLGAIYGYTF.